The 10 T cell receptor beta chains below all came from one sample that was sequenced in a study of OX40 agonist ivuxolimab in advanced cancers. Profiled with immunoSEQ multiplex PCR; TCRdb holds only in-frame clones, not every one. The repertoire holds 70,000 to 75,000 clones, with 80% to 95% as singletons. The input for sequencing was CD4+ or CD8+ T cells sorted from blood, taken in a trial of the OX40 agonist ivuxolimab. The receptors were gathered from an adult with an advanced solid tumor such as melanoma, head and neck, liver or kidney cancer.

The chain employs TRBV6-1 and TRBJ1-3, with D perhaps matching TRBD1 (5 bases). Germline assignment: CDR1 MNHNS and CDR2 SASEGT. The V end was cut by 8 bases, the J end by 4 bases, with 15 bases between. CDR3 length equals 14 residues. The CDR3 sequence is CASEQGVSGNTIYF. The CDR3 nucleotides are TGTGCCAGCGAGCAGGGAGTATCAGGAAACACCATATATTTT.

The chain couples TRBV6-5 to TRBJ2-2; 13 bases match TRBD2. Germline V gene data show CDR1 as MNHEY and CDR2 as SVGAGI. The CDR3 has 15 amino acids. J was trimmed by 4 bases and V by 7 bases; bases with no gene match: 3. CDR3 sequence reads: CASIGLAGVTGELFF. Here the CDR3 DNA reads TGTGCCAGCATCGGACTAGCGGGAGTCACCGGGGAGCTGTTTTTT.

This clone occurred a few times. The chain recombines TRBV6-5 with TRBJ2-2, with TRBD1 matching 7 bases. V lost 0 bases to trimming and J lost 6 bases; unmatched junction nucleotides: 7. Germline CDR1 reads MNHEY; CDR2 reads SVGAGI. The CDR3 is 16 amino acids. The CDR3 sequence is CASSYSGTVFAGELFF. DNA of the CDR3: TGTGCCAGCAGTTACTCTGGGACAGTTTTCGCCGGGGAGCTGTTTTTT.

The rearrangement uses TRBV27 and TRBJ1-5; D is unclear. The CDR3 is 13 residues long. CDR1 MNHEY and CDR2 SMNVEV come from the germline V gene (reference sequence). The V end lost 3 bases, the J end lost 5 bases, and 8 bases lay between the germline ends. The chain's CDR3 is CASSFDRYQPQHF. The CDR3 DNA follows: TGTGCCAGCAGTTTTGATCGTTATCAGCCCCAGCATTTT.

The CDR3 DNA follows: TGTGCCAGCAGCCTACAGGGGGCTGGGGCCAACGTCCTGACTTTC. The encoded protein is CASSLQGAGANVLTF. The chain links TRBV28 to TRBJ2-6; 8 bases agree with TRBD1. V was pared by 6 bases and J by 2 bases, with 3 bases of the junction left unmatched. CDR3 length equals 15 residues. CDR1 and CDR2 from the germline V gene are MDHEN and SYDVKM.

The chain has TRBV18 and TRBJ1-5; weak D call: TRBD1 (5 bases). The V gene's germline CDR1 is KGHSH and CDR2 LQKENI. The CDR3 consists of 16 residues. The ends were cut back, 0 bases at V and 0 bases at J, with 9 bases in the middle. The CDR3 loop reads CASSPPGGYSNQPQHF. The CDR3 DNA reads TGTGCCAGCTCACCACCGGGGGGGTATAGCAATCAGCCCCAGCATTTT.

The rearrangement uses TRBV25-1 and TRBJ2-1, with TRBD1 matching 8 bases. This CDR3 has 14 residues. CDR1 and CDR2 (germline): MGHDK, SYGVNS. Trimming removed 6 bases from V and 9 bases from J; junction bases left unmatched: 10. In nucleotides, the CDR3 is TGTGCCAGCAGAGACGGACAGGGTTTCGGTGAGCAGTTCTTC. Translating it yields CASRDGQGFGEQFF.

CDR3 coding DNA: TGCGCCAGCAGCCCTGCCGGGACTAGCGGGAGCTGGAATGAGCAGTTCTTC. Translating it yields CASSPAGTSGSWNEQFF. The chain is built from TRBV5-1 and TRBJ2-1, with 14 bases fitting TRBD2. The CDR3 consists of 17 residues. Losses at the gene ends were 4 bases for V and 7 bases for J; bases not matched to a gene: 10. From germline, CDR1 is SGHRS and CDR2 YFSETQ.

The chain uses TRBV27 and TRBJ1-1; D gene unclear. The germline CDR1 and CDR2 sequences are MNHEY and SMNVEV (reference sequence). There are 15 residues in the CDR3. Trimming shortened V by 3 bases and J by 0 bases, and 11 bases separated the two germline ends. Written as DNA, the CDR3 is TGTGCCAGCAGTTTCCTACAGCAAATGAACACTGAAGCTTTCTTT. Its protein product is CASSFLQQMNTEAFF.

The chain joins TRBV5-4 to TRBJ2-7; 12 bases agree with TRBD2. J gave up 0 bases and V 4 bases, and 5 bases lay outside the gene matches. The CDR3 runs 16 residues. Per the germline V gene, CDR1 is SGHNT and CDR2 is YYREEE (reference sequence). The CDR3 is CASSLLAGGPSYEQYF. The CDR3 DNA reads as TGTGCCAGCAGCCTCCTAGCGGGAGGGCCCTCCTACGAGCAGTACTTC.